Listed here are 5 T cell receptor beta chains from one sample, sequenced in a study of response to subunit inactivated influenza vaccine. MiXCR, run by TCRdb on the RT-PCR reads, gives a single entry per CDR3 protein. The sample includes around 200,000 distinct CDR3 sequences, roughly 12% seen only once; the top ten take about 29%. In addition, the sample was reused for a study of T cells expressing NK-cell markers. That publication notes: With UMIs, 5'RACE template switching was used to make TCR beta cDNA.

The sequencing here drew on CD8+ T cells sorted from PBMCs, taken about 12 days after vaccination. Receptor source: a man aged 45-65 years who received an inactivated influenza vaccine.

V is TRBV4-1 and J is TRBJ2-1, with D perhaps matching TRBD1 (6 bases). V was pared by 5 bases and J by 2 bases, with 13 bases between. Germline V gives CDR1 MGHRA, CDR2 YSYEKL. The CDR3 contains 15 residues. CDR3 amino acids: CASSERQATYNEQFF. In DNA, the CDR3 is TGCGCCAGCAGCGAGAGACAGGCAACCTACAATGAGCAGTTCTTC.

This clonotype has a count of ten or more. The gene calls are TRBV12-3 or TRBV12-4 and TRBJ2-7; 10 bases are shared with TRBD1. CDR3 size: 14 residues. Trimming took 8 bases from V and 4 from J; bases not matched to a gene: 8. The CDR3 is CASGDRGRRYEQYF. The CDR3 coding sequence is TGTGCCAGCGGCGACAGGGGGCGCAGGTACGAGCAGTACTTC.

This clonotype was observed at least ten times. The chain carries TRBV6-5 and TRBJ2-1, with TRBD2 as a possible D gene (6 bases). From germline, CDR1 is MNHEY and CDR2 SVGAGI. There are 13 residues in the CDR3. Trimming removed 2 bases at V and 10 bases at J, with 12 bases between. The chain's CDR3 is CASSYTRAGEQFF. CDR3 bases: TGTGCCAGCAGTTACACCCGGGCGGGAGAGCAGTTCTTC.

In its sample, this clonotype was seen a few times. This chain joins TRBV24-1 and TRBJ2-7; D perhaps matches TRBD1 (6 bases). The ends were cut back, 6 bases at V and 3 bases at J, with 11 bases in the middle. Germline-derived CDR1 and CDR2 are KGHDR and SFDVKD. This CDR3 is 13 amino acids long. In nucleotides, the CDR3 is TGTGCCACCAGTACGGCAGGGGTCTACGAGCAGTACTTC. Translation: CATSTAGVYEQYF.

This clonotype was seen more than once but under ten times. V and J are TRBV9 and TRBJ2-1; the match to TRBD2 covers 7 bases. The V gene end was trimmed by 0 bases and the J gene end by 9 bases; junction bases not matched to a gene: 9. This CDR3 has 15 residues. Per the germline V gene, CDR1 is SGDLS and CDR2 is YYNGEE. The CDR3 DNA reads TGTGCCAGCAGCGTAGGGGTGGGAGGGCCGGTTGAGCAGTTCTTC. Translating gives CASSVGVGGPVEQFF.